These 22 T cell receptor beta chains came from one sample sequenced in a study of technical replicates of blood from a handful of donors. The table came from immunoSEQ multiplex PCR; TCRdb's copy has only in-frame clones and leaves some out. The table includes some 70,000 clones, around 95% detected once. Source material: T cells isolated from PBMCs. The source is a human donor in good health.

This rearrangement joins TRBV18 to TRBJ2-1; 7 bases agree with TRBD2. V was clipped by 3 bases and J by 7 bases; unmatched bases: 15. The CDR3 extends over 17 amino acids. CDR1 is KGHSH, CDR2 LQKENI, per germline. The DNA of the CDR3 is TGTGCCAGCTCACCTGCAAGGACTAGTGGGGAATATAATGAGCAGTTCTTC. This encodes CASSPARTSGEYNEQFF.

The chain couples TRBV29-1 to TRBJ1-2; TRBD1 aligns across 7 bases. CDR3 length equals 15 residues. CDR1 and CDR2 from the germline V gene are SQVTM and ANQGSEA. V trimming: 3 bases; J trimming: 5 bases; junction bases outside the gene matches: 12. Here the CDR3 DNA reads TGCAGCGTTGATGAGGAGGACAGGCCCTATTATGGCTACACCTTC. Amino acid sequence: CSVDEEDRPYYGYTF. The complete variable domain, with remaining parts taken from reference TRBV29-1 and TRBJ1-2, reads SAVISQKPSRDICQRGTSLTIQCQVDSQVTMMFWYRQQPGQSLTLIATANQGSEATYESGFVIDKFPISRPNLTFSTLTVSNMSPEDSSIYLCSVDEEDRPYYGYTFGSGTRLTVV.

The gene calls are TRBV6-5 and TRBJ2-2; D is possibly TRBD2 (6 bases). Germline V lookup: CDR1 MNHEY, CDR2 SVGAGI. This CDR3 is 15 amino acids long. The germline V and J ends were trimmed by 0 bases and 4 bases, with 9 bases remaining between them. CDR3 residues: CASSYSEGPTGELFF. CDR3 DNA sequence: TGTGCCAGCAGTTACTCGGAGGGCCCCACCGGGGAGCTGTTTTTT.

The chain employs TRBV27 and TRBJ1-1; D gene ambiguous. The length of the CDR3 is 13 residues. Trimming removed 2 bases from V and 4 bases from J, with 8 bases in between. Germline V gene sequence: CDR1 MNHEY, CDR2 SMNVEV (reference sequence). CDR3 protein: CASSLAGFTEAFF. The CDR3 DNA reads TGTGCCAGCAGTTTAGCAGGCTTCACTGAAGCTTTCTTT.

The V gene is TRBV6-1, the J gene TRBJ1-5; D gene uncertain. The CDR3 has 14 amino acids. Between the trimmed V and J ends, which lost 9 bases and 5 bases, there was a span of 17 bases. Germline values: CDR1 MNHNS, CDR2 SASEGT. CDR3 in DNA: TGTGCCAGTAGGGAGATCTTCGGTTATCAGCCCCAGCATTTT. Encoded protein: CASREIFGYQPQHF.

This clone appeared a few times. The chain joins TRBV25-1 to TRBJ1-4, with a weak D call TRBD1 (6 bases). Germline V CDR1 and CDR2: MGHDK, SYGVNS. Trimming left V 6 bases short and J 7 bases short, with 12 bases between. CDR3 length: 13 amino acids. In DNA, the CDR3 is TGTGCCAGCAGGGGCAGGGGTGGTGAAAAACTGTTTTTT. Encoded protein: CASRGRGGEKLFF.

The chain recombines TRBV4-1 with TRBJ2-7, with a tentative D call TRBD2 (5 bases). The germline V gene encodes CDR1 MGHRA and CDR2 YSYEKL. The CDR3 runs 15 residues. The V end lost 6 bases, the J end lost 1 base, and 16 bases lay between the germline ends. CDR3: CASRPDSGSSYEQYF. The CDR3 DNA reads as TGCGCCAGCAGGCCGGACTCCGGGTCGTCCTACGAGCAGTACTTC.

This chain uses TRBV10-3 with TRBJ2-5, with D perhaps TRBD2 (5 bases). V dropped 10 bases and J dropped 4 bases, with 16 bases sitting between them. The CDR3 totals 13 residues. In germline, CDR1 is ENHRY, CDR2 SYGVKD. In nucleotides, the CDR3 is TGTGCCACCAGCTCCGGGAAGGGAGAGACCCAGTACTTC. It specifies CATSSGKGETQYF.

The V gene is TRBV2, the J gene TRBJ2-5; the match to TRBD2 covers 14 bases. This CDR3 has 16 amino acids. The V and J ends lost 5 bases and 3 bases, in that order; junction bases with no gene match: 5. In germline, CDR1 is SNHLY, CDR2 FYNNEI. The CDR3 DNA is TGTGCCAGCAGTCAACCGACTAGCGGGGGGGAAGAGACCCAGTACTTC. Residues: CASSQPTSGGEETQYF.

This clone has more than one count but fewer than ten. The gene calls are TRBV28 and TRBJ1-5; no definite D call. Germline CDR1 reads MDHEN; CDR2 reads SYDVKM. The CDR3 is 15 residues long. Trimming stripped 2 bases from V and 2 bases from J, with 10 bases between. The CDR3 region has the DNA TGTGCCAGCAGTTTAGGAGGGTTTCGCAATCAGCCCCAGCATTTT. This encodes CASSLGGFRNQPQHF.

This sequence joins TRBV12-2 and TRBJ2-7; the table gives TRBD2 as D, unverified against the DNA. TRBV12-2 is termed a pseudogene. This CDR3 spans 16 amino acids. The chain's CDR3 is CASRLAPLANSYEQYF. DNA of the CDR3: TGTGCAAGTCGCTTAGCGCCACTAGCGAATTCCTACGAGCAGTACTTC.

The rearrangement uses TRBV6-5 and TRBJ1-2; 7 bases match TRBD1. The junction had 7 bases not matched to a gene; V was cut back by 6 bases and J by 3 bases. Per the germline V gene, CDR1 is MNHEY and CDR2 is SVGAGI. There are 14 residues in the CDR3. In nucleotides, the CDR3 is TGTGCCAGCAGACCCCAGGGGGTCTACTATGGCTACACCTTC. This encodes CASRPQGVYYGYTF.

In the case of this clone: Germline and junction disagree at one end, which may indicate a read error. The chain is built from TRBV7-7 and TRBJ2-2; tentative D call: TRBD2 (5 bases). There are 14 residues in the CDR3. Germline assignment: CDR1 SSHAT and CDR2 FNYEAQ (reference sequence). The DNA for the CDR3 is TGTGCTAGCAGCTTAGACTATAACACCGGGGAGCTGTTTTTT. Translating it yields CASSLDYNTGELFF.

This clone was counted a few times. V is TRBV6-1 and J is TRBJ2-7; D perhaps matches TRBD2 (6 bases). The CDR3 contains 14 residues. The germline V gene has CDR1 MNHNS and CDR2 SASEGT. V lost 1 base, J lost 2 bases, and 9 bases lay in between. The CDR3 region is CASSEGGGTYEQYF. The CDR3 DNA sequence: TGTGCCAGCAGTGAAGGGGGAGGAACCTACGAGCAGTACTTC.

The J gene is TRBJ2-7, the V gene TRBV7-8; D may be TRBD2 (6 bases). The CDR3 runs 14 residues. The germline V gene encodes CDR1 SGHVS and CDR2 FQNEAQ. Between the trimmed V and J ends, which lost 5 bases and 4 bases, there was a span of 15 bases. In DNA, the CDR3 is TGTGCCAGCAGCGGCTCGGAAGGAGGGTACGAGCAGTACTTC. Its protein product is CASSGSEGGYEQYF.

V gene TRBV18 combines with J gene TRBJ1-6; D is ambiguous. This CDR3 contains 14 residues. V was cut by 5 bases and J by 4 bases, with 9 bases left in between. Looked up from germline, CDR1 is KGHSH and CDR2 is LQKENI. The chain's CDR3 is CASSDVEYNSPLHF. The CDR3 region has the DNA TGTGCCAGCTCAGACGTGGAGTATAATTCACCCCTCCACTTT.

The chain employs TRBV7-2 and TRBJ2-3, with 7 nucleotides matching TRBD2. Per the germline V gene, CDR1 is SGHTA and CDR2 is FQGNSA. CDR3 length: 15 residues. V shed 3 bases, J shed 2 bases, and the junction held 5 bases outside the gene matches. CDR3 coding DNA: TGTGCCAGCAGCTTCGGGGGGATATTCACAGATACGCAGTATTTT. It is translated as CASSFGGIFTDTQYF.

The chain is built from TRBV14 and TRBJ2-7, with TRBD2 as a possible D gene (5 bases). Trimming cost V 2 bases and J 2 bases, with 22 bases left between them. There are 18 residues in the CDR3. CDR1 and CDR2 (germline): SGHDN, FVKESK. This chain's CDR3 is CASSQPEDSSSRTYEQYF. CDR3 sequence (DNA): TGTGCCAGCAGCCAACCCGAGGATTCTAGCTCCCGTACCTACGAGCAGTACTTC.

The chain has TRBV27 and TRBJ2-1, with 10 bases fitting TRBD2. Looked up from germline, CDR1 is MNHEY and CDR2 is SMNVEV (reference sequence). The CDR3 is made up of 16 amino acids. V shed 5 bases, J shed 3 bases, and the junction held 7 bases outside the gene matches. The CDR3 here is CASSKDSGRLYNEQFF. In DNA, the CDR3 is TGTGCCAGCAGTAAAGATAGCGGGAGGCTCTACAATGAGCAGTTCTTC.

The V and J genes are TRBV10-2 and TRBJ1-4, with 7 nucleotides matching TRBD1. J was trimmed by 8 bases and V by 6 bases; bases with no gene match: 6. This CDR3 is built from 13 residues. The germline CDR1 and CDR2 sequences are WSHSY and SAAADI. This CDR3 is CASRDRVEEKLFF. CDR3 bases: TGCGCCAGCAGAGACAGGGTAGAAGAAAAACTGTTTTTT.

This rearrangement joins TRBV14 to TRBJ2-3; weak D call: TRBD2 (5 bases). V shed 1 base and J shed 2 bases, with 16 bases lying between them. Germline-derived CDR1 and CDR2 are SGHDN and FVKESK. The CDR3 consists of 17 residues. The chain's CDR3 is CASSQAPRRGYTDTQYF. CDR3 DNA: TGTGCCAGCAGCCAAGCTCCCCGACGGGGTTACACAGATACGCAGTATTTT.

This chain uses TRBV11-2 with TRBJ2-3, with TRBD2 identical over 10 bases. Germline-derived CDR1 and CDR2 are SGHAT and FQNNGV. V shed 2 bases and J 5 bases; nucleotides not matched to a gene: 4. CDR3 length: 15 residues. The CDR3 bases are TGTGCCAGCAGCTTAAGGGCTAGCGGGGGAGATACGCAGTATTTT. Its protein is CASSLRASGGDTQYF. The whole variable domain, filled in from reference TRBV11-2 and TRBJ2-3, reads EAGVAQSPRYKIIEKRQSVAFWCNPISGHATLYWYQQILGQGPKLLIQFQNNGVVDDSQLPKDRFSAERLKGVDSTLKIQPAKLEDSAVYLCASSLRASGGDTQYFGPGTRLTVL.